This T cell receptor (beta chain) was found in a study of blood T cell repertoires in COVID-19. The repertoire was sequenced with immunoSEQ multiplex PCR; TCRdb's copy has only in-frame clones and lacks some. Of 290,000 or so clones listed, 70% to 90% are singletons. Germline assignment: CDR1 DFQATT and CDR2 SNEGSKA (reference sequence). Between the trimmed V and J ends, which lost 3 bases and 5 bases, there was a span of 5 bases. This CDR3 region has 11 residues. The rearrangement joins TRBV20-1 to TRBJ1-5; no reliable D call. The specimen was peripheral blood. The receptor's source is a man in his 70s with acute or convalescent COVID-19. The CDR3, as DNA: TGCAGTGCTAGTCAGGATCAGCCCCAGCATTTT. Residues: CSASQDQPQHF.